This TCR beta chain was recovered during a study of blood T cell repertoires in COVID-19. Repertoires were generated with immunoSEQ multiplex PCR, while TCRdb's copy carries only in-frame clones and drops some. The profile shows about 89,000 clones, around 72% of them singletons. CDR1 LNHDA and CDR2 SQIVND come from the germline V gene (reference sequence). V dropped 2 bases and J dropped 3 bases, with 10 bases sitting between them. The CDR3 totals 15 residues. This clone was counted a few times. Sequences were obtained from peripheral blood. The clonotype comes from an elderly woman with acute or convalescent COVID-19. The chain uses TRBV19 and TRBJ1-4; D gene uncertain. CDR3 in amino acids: CASSISGGSNEKLFF. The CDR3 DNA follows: TGTGCCAGTAGTATAAGTGGCGGATCTAATGAAAAACTGTTTTTT.